The next 22 T cell receptor beta chains were all read from a single sample in a study of T cell responses to AZD1222 COVID-19 vaccine. The assay was immunoSEQ multiplex PCR, and TCRdb's table has in-frame clones only and misses some. The sample records about 130,000 clones, about 87% being singletons. Source: peripheral blood, taken on day 0 of AZD1222 vaccination. The receptors come from an adult in good health.

CDR3 sequence (DNA): TGTGCCAGTAGTATCGGGCAGGGGGCGCCCGGTGAGCAGTTCTTC. Amino acids: CASSIGQGAPGEQFF. The chain joins TRBV19 to TRBJ2-1; 8 nucleotides match TRBD1. The CDR3 is 15 amino acids. Germline lookup yields CDR1 LNHDA and CDR2 SQIVND (reference sequence). The junction had 10 bases not matched to a gene; V was cut back by 3 bases and J by 9 bases.

V and J are TRBV28 and TRBJ1-4; D unresolved. Germline V gene sequence: CDR1 MDHEN, CDR2 SYDVKM. The CDR3 has 13 residues. The V gene lost 6 bases and the J gene lost 7 bases, with 12 bases spanning the gap. Written as DNA, the CDR3 is TGTGCCAGCAGCCTCCCGCGGGTTGAAAAACTGTTTTTT. It encodes CASSLPRVEKLFF.

The chain uses TRBV14 and TRBJ2-1; no clear D gene. There are 13 residues in the CDR3. Germline V gene sequence: CDR1 SGHDN, CDR2 FVKESK. V lost 2 bases and J 11 bases, leaving 13 bases between the germline ends. CDR3 sequence reads: CASSQSPRTQQFF. The CDR3, as DNA: TGTGCCAGCAGCCAATCTCCCAGGACCCAGCAGTTCTTC. Together with reference TRBV14 and TRBJ2-1, the CDR3 gives the full variable domain: EAGVTQFPSHSVIEKGQTVTLRCDPISGHDNLYWYRRVMGKEIKFLLHFVKESKQDESGMPNNRFLAERTGGTYSTLKVQPAELEDSGVYFCASSQSPRTQQFFGPGTRLTVL.

A remark on this clone: The same CDR3 is also encoded by other DNA sequences in this sample. This chain joins TRBV4-1 and TRBJ2-3, with D possibly matching TRBD2 (6 bases). The CDR3 contains 15 residues. Germline values: CDR1 MGHRA, CDR2 YSYEKL. The V end lost 0 bases, the J end lost 0 bases, and 7 bases lay between the germline ends. For the CDR3, the DNA is TGCGCCAGCAGCCAAGAAACTAGCAGCACAGATACGCAGTATTTT. This translates into CASSQETSSTDTQYF.

The rearrangement links TRBV5-6 to TRBJ2-7; 7 bases line up with TRBD1. V gave up 1 base and J gave up 5 bases; unmatched junction bases: 9. Germline CDR1 reads SGHDT; CDR2 reads YYEEEE. The CDR3 has 15 residues. The CDR3 region is CASSLMPGGQNEQYF. In nucleotides, the CDR3 is TGTGCCAGCAGCTTGATGCCAGGGGGACAGAACGAGCAGTACTTC.

The chain combines TRBV3-1 (or the pseudogene TRBV3-2) with TRBJ1-2, with D maybe TRBD1 (5 bases). Germline CDR1 LGHDT, CDR2 YNNKEL (reference sequence). The CDR3 covers 15 residues. V dropped 1 base and J dropped 7 bases, with 16 bases sitting between them. For the CDR3, the DNA is TGTGCCAGCAGCCAAGGGCAGTGGGAAGGGGCTGGCTACACCTTC. This translates into CASSQGQWEGAGYTF.

The rearrangement joins TRBV25-1 to TRBJ1-5; tentative D call: TRBD1 (5 bases). The CDR3 extends over 14 amino acids. CDR1 is MGHDK, CDR2 SYGVNS, per germline. The V and J ends lost 3 bases and 6 bases respectively, with 12 bases between them. The CDR3 DNA sequence: TGTGCCAGCAGTGATGAGATGGGGGGTCAGCCCCAGCATTTT. It is translated as CASSDEMGGQPQHF.

The genes are TRBV10-3 and TRBJ1-5; TRBD1 aligns across 7 bases. From germline, CDR1 is ENHRY and CDR2 SYGVKD. After removal of 3 bases from V and 5 bases from J, the junction contained 4 bases not matched to a gene. This CDR3 has 14 residues. The CDR3 DNA is TGTGCCATCAGTGATATCAGGGGGGATCAGCCCCAGCATTTT. Translating gives CAISDIRGDQPQHF.

The V gene is TRBV7-9, the J gene TRBJ1-1; D remains ambiguous. The length of the CDR3 is 12 residues. Germline V CDR1 and CDR2: SEHNR, FQNEAQ (reference sequence). Trimming left V 1 base short and J 8 bases short, with 8 bases between. The CDR3 nucleotides read TGTGCCAGCAGCTTAGTGAGGCAGGAAGCTTTCTTT. It yields the protein CASSLVRQEAFF. Filled out from reference TRBV7-9 and TRBJ1-1, the complete variable domain reads DTGVSQNPRHKITKRGQNVTFRCDPISEHNRLYWYRQTLGQGPEFLTYFQNEAQLEKSRLLSDRFSAERPKGSFSTLEIQRTEQGDSAMYLCASSLVRQEAFFGQGTRLTVV.

The chain links TRBV10-3 to TRBJ2-7, with TRBD2 matching 9 bases. V was clipped by 2 bases and J by 2 bases; unmatched bases: 1. The CDR3 has 14 residues. Per the germline V gene, CDR1 is ENHRY and CDR2 is SYGVKD. In DNA form, the CDR3 reads TGTGCCATCAGTGAGGCTAGCGGGACCTACGAGCAGTACTTC. Protein sequence: CAISEASGTYEQYF.

This chain uses TRBV11-2 with TRBJ2-7; D gene ambiguous. Germline CDR1 reads SGHAT; CDR2 reads FQNNGV. The CDR3 extends over 17 amino acids. V lost 4 bases and J 5 bases, leaving 24 bases between the germline ends. Here the CDR3 reads CASSSSIVIPGGDEQYF. The CDR3 bases are TGTGCCAGCAGCTCCTCAATAGTGATACCGGGCGGCGACGAGCAGTACTTC. Supplemented by reference TRBV11-2 and TRBJ2-7, the full variable domain reads EAGVAQSPRYKIIEKRQSVAFWCNPISGHATLYWYQQILGQGPKLLIQFQNNGVVDDSQLPKDRFSAERLKGVDSTLKIQPAKLEDSAVYLCASSSSIVIPGGDEQYFGPGTRLTVT.

The J gene is TRBJ1-2, the V gene TRBV5-4; 8 positions match TRBD1. The junction had 2 bases not matched to a gene; V was cut back by 4 bases and J by 3 bases. The CDR3 totals 13 residues. From germline, CDR1 is SGHNT and CDR2 YYREEE (reference sequence). CDR3 coding DNA: TGTGCCAGCAGCACGGACAGGGACTATGGCTACACCTTC. Its protein product is CASSTDRDYGYTF.

A single count supports this clone. The chain joins TRBV27 to TRBJ2-1, with D possibly being TRBD1 (6 bases). V lost 3 bases to trimming and J lost 6 bases, with 15 bases between them. The CDR3 has 15 amino acids. The germline V gene encodes CDR1 MNHEY and CDR2 SMNVEV (reference sequence). CDR3 loop: CASSLTGPARNEQFF. The CDR3 bases are TGTGCCAGCAGTTTGACAGGCCCGGCTCGCAATGAGCAGTTCTTC.

This clone was seen only a few times. The chain recombines TRBV4-1 with TRBJ2-7; a possible D gene is TRBD1 (6 bases). V dropped 2 bases and J dropped 4 bases, with 9 bases sitting between them. Germline CDR1 and CDR2: MGHRA and YSYEKL. The CDR3 has 13 residues. The chain's CDR3 is CASSQHTGYEQYF. CDR3 coding DNA: TGCGCCAGCAGCCAACACACAGGGTACGAGCAGTACTTC.

The chain links TRBV29-1 to TRBJ2-1; D call uncertain. The CDR3 length is 13 residues. Germline values: CDR1 SQVTM, CDR2 ANQGSEA. Trimming stripped 6 bases from V and 0 bases from J, with 9 bases between. The CDR3 DNA reads as TGCAGCGTGGGAACTACCTCCTACAATGAGCAGTTCTTC. This gives the protein CSVGTTSYNEQFF.

V gene TRBV7-9 combines with J gene TRBJ1-2; D remains unclear. CDR3 length: 14 residues. V lost 3 bases and J lost 2, with 10 bases in between. Per the germline V gene, CDR1 is SEHNR and CDR2 is FQNEAQ (reference sequence). The CDR3 nucleotides are TGTGCCAGCAGCTTGGGAGTCGGCAACTATGGCTACACCTTC. This encodes CASSLGVGNYGYTF.

This chain joins TRBV6-5 and TRBJ2-3; TRBD2 might be the D (5 bases). The germline gives CDR1 MNHEY, CDR2 SVGAGI. The CDR3 loop spans 14 amino acids. Trimming removed 2 bases at V and 3 bases at J, with 9 bases between. CDR3 protein: CASSYSRETDTQYF. The CDR3 DNA reads as TGTGCCAGCAGTTACAGCCGGGAAACAGATACGCAGTATTTT.

This chain joins TRBV7-9 and TRBJ1-1; the D gene is possibly TRBD1 (5 bases). This CDR3 spans 15 amino acids. Germline V gene sequence: CDR1 SEHNR, CDR2 FQNEAQ (reference sequence). Trimming shortened V by 2 bases and J by 8 bases, and 18 bases separated the two germline ends. The chain's CDR3 is CASSLQIGAHREAFF. The DNA of the CDR3 is TGTGCCAGCAGCTTACAGATAGGGGCCCATCGGGAAGCTTTCTTT.

V usage is TRBV18 and J usage is TRBJ2-5; TRBD2 matches at 10 bases. V shed 5 bases and J 3 bases; nucleotides not matched to a gene: 6. CDR3 length equals 15 residues. From germline, CDR1 is KGHSH and CDR2 LQKENI. CDR3 sequence (DNA): TGTGCCAGCTCATCCCTAGCGGGGGCCGAAGAGACCCAGTACTTC. This translates into CASSSLAGAEETQYF.

The chain employs TRBV21-1 and TRBJ2-3; the D call in the table, TRBD2, was not verified against the DNA. TRBV21-1 is a pseudogene locus. The CDR3 extends over 17 amino acids. As DNA, the CDR3 is TGTGCCAGCAGCAAACCCCCCCCACTAGCCCGCACAGATACGCAGTATTTT. This encodes CASSKPPPLARTDTQYF.

This clone came up a few times. The chain has TRBV7-2 and TRBJ1-1; D call uncertain. The V gene lost 1 base and the J gene lost 3 bases, with 12 bases spanning the gap. Germline assignment: CDR1 SGHTA and CDR2 FQGNSA. The CDR3 covers 15 residues. In nucleotides, the CDR3 is TGTGCCAGCAGCTTAGTGCAGGTCGGTCACACTGAAGCTTTCTTT. This encodes CASSLVQVGHTEAFF. Drawing the rest from reference TRBV7-2 and TRBJ1-1, the complete variable domain is GAGVSQSPSNKVTEKGKDVELRCDPISGHTALYWYRQSLGQGLEFLIYFQGNSAPDKSGLPSDRFSAERTGGSVSTLTIQRTQQEDSAVYLCASSLVQVGHTEAFFGQGTRLTVV.

The chain has TRBV4-1 and TRBJ1-3; perhaps TRBD1 as D (5 bases). The germline CDR1 and CDR2 sequences are MGHRA and YSYEKL. Deletions cut 1 base from V and 1 base from J, with 14 bases between. This CDR3 is built from 17 residues. The CDR3 is CASSQGPGHGSGNTIYF. The CDR3, as DNA: TGCGCCAGCAGCCAAGGTCCAGGGCACGGATCTGGAAACACCATATATTTT.